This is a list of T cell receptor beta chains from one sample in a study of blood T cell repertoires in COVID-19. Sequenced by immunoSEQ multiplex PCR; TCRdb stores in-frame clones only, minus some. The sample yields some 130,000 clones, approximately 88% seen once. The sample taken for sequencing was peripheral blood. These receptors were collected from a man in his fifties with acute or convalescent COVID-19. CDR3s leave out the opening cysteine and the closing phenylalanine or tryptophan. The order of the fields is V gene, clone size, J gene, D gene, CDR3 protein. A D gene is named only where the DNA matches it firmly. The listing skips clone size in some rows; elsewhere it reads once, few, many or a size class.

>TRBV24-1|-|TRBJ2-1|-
ATSDSGWDSYNEQF
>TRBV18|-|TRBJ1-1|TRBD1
ASSPLQGPEAF
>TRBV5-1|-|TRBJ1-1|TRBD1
ASSNDRGTNTEAF
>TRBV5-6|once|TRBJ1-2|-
ASAWMGGSGYT
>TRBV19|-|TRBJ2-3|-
ASRRPGVTDTQY
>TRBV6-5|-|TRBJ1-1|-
ASSFQPQGNTEAF
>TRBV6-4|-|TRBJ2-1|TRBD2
ASSVSGGEYNEQF
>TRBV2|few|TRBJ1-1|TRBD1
ASSGQGVEAF
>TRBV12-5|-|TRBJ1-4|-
ASGLGTRNEKLF
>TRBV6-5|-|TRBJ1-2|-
ASRPGTNYGYT
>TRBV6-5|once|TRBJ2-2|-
ASSYSPGGSTGELF
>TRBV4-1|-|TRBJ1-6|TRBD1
ASSHRDRGNSPLH
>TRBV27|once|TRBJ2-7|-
ASSPTYGQNEQY
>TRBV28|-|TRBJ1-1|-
ASSYPTVETEAF
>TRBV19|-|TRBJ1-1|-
ASTRGAYGSRTEAF
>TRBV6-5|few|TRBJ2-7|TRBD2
ASSLAGDPRSYEQY
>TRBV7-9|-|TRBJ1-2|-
ASSFQGFGGYT
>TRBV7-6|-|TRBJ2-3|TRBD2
ASSLYVGGSTTDTQY
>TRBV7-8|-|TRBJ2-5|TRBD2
ASSLKIYAGEETQY
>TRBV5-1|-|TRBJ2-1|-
ASSLARDSYNEQF
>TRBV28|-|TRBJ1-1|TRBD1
ASSLGTGVSEAF
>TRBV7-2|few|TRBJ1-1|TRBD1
ASSPPGGRAEAF
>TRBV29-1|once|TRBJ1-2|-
SVESSYGYT
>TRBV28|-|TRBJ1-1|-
ASRSGHPQGTEAF
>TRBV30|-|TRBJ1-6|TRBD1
AWSEDRNSPLH